Below, 29 T cell receptor beta chains from the same sample are listed, as sequenced in a study of blood T cell repertoires in COVID-19. TCRdb keeps only in-frame clones here, not all; method: immunoSEQ multiplex PCR. This repertoire shows roughly 300,000 clones, about 86% found once; its top ten account for roughly 2.9%. Source material: peripheral blood. The receptors derive from a woman aged 55-75 years with active or convalescent COVID-19.

CDR3 residues: CSASRGGEETQYF. CDR3 bases: TGCAGTGCTAGTAGGGGGGGTGAAGAGACCCAGTACTTC. The chain employs TRBV20-1 and TRBJ2-5, with a weak D call TRBD2 (7 bases). The CDR3 runs 13 residues. Germline CDR1 is DFQATT and CDR2 is SNEGSKA (reference sequence). Trimming took 3 bases from V and 3 from J, leaving 11 bases between them.

The CDR3 sequence is CASSLSRGQDTEAFF. For the CDR3, the DNA is TGTGCCAGCAGCTTGTCCAGGGGGCAGGACACTGAAGCTTTCTTT. The chain joins TRBV5-6 to TRBJ1-1; 8 bases fit TRBD1. The CDR3 loop spans 15 amino acids. The germline CDR1 and CDR2 sequences are SGHDT and YYEEEE. Losses at the gene ends were 1 base for V and 3 bases for J; bases not matched to a gene: 5.

The sample holds one count of this clone. The CDR3 DNA follows: TGTGCCAGTATTCCCATCGGGGTAAGCAATCAGCCCCAGCATTTT. It is translated as CASIPIGVSNQPQHF. This sequence joins TRBV19 and TRBJ1-5, with D unclear. Germline V gives CDR1 LNHDA, CDR2 SQIVND (reference sequence). This CDR3 comprises 15 residues. The V gene lost 7 bases and the J gene lost 1 base, with 14 bases spanning the gap.

The chain combines TRBV27 with TRBJ1-5, with D possibly TRBD1 on 6 matching bases. V was pared by 8 bases and J by 0 bases, with 11 bases between. CDR1 MNHEY and CDR2 SMNVEV come from the germline V gene (reference sequence). The CDR3 covers 14 residues. The CDR3 nucleotides read TGTGCCAGCCGAACAGGGATTAGCAATCAGCCCCAGCATTTT. The encoded protein is CASRTGISNQPQHF.

V is TRBV11-2 and J is TRBJ1-4, with D maybe TRBD1 (6 bases). V dropped 4 bases and J dropped 8 bases, with 14 bases sitting between them. Germline V gene sequence: CDR1 SGHAT, CDR2 FQNNGV. The CDR3 is made up of 14 amino acids. The CDR3 reads CASSWLSGQEKLFF. In nucleotides, the CDR3 is TGTGCCAGCAGCTGGCTGAGCGGACAGGAAAAACTGTTTTTT. Full variable domain (rest looked up from reference TRBV11-2 and TRBJ1-4): EAGVAQSPRYKIIEKRQSVAFWCNPISGHATLYWYQQILGQGPKLLIQFQNNGVVDDSQLPKDRFSAERLKGVDSTLKIQPAKLEDSAVYLCASSWLSGQEKLFFGSGTQLSVL.

This clone was counted a few times. The V gene is TRBV7-3, the J gene TRBJ1-6; no definite D call. Per germline, CDR1 SGHTA and CDR2 FQGTGA. CDR3 length: 13 residues. With 5 bases removed from V and 10 bases from J, the gap between germline ends came to 12 bases. CDR3 amino acids: CASSPNSRSPLHF. CDR3 in DNA: TGTGCCAGCAGCCCAAATTCTCGGTCACCCCTCCACTTT.

This chain connects TRBV6-2 or TRBV6-3 to TRBJ1-5; D is ambiguous. Germline values: CDR1 MNHEY, CDR2 SVGEGT. V gave up 5 bases and J gave up 4 bases, with 15 bases separating them. The CDR3 sequence is 15 residues long. This CDR3 is CASSERVGGNQPQHF. The DNA for the CDR3 is TGTGCCAGCAGTGAGCGGGTTGGAGGGAATCAGCCCCAGCATTTT.

V and J are TRBV6-5 and TRBJ1-1; D is possibly TRBD1 (6 bases). CDR1 and CDR2 from the germline V gene are MNHEY and SVGAGI. The CDR3 spans 14 residues. Between the trimmed V and J ends, which lost 3 bases and 11 bases, there was a span of 19 bases. The CDR3 here is CASSYREQGGGAFF. CDR3 nucleotide sequence: TGTGCCAGCAGTTATCGGGAACAGGGCGGGGGGGCTTTCTTT.

The rearrangement links TRBV9 to TRBJ1-2, with D perhaps TRBD1 (5 bases). There are 10 residues in the CDR3. Germline V gene lookup returns CDR1 SGDLS and CDR2 YYNGEE. The V and J ends lost 8 bases and 4 bases respectively, with 6 bases between them. CDR3 in DNA: TGTGCCAGTGACAGCTATGGCTACACCTTC. The encoded protein is CASDSYGYTF.

The V gene is TRBV9, the J gene TRBJ2-5; D remains unclear. The CDR3 runs 13 residues. From germline, CDR1 is SGDLS and CDR2 YYNGEE. V was shortened by 0 bases and J by 4 bases, with 7 bases between the two germline ends. The CDR3 spells CASSVAGGETQYF. The CDR3 DNA reads TGTGCCAGCAGCGTAGCCGGTGGAGAGACCCAGTACTTC.

V and J are TRBV9 and TRBJ1-2; D is ambiguous. Trimming removed 3 bases from V and 7 bases from J, with 7 bases in between. Germline V CDR1 and CDR2: SGDLS, YYNGEE. This CDR3 has 11 amino acids. The CDR3 DNA reads TGTGCCAGCAGCGCTTCAGGTGGCTACACCTTC. This codes for CASSASGGYTF.

V gene TRBV3-1 (or the pseudogene TRBV3-2) combines with J gene TRBJ1-6; D ambiguous. The CDR3 is 12 amino acids. V was pared by 1 base and J by 10 bases, with 5 bases between. Germline V gives CDR1 LGHDT, CDR2 YNNKEL (reference sequence). The CDR3 protein is CASSQGGSPLHF. The CDR3, as DNA: TGTGCCAGCAGCCAAGGCGGCTCACCCCTCCACTTT.

The chain employs TRBV4-1 and TRBJ2-1; 11 positions agree with TRBD2. The length of the CDR3 is 20 residues. V shed 4 bases and J 1 base; nucleotides not matched to a gene: 15. CDR1 is MGHRA, CDR2 YSYEKL, per germline. The CDR3 DNA reads TGCGCCAGCAGCCCGTTTCGACTAGCGGGGTTTCAATCGTCCTACAATGAGCAGTTCTTC. Protein: CASSPFRLAGFQSSYNEQFF.

The chain has TRBV4-1 and TRBJ2-3, with no clear D. The CDR3 spans 14 residues. The V and J ends lost 4 bases and 2 bases respectively, with 10 bases between them. Germline lookup yields CDR1 MGHRA and CDR2 YSYEKL. The CDR3 protein is CASSRDRYTDTQYF. The CDR3 region has the DNA TGCGCCAGCAGCCGAGACCGTTACACAGATACGCAGTATTTT.

This rearrangement joins TRBV4-1 to TRBJ1-5, with 8 bases identical to TRBD1. Germline assignment: CDR1 MGHRA and CDR2 YSYEKL. With 4 bases clipped from V and 3 bases from J, the junction kept 11 bases outside the gene matches. The CDR3 is 17 amino acids. CDR3 amino acids: CASSLKPWTGNNQPQHF. Written as DNA, the CDR3 is TGCGCCAGCAGCCTAAAACCTTGGACAGGGAACAATCAGCCCCAGCATTTT.

This clone was seen only a few times. The rearrangement joins TRBV2 to TRBJ1-6; no definite D call. The CDR3 sequence is 15 residues long. Germline loops: CDR1 SNHLY, CDR2 FYNNEI. V was shortened by 6 bases and J by 7 bases, with 16 bases between the two germline ends. The CDR3 region has the DNA TGTGCCAGCAGGGAGACCGGGGTCATGAATTCACCCCTCCACTTT. This gives the protein CASRETGVMNSPLHF.

The table lists this clone with a few counts. J is TRBJ1-1 and V is TRBV2, with D hard to call. This CDR3 comprises 12 residues. V was trimmed by 8 bases and J by 2 bases, leaving 9 bases between them. Germline-derived CDR1 and CDR2 are SNHLY and FYNNEI. CDR3 amino acids: CASLAFNTEAFF. In nucleotides, the CDR3 is TGTGCCAGCTTGGCCTTTAACACTGAAGCTTTCTTT. Full variable domain (rest looked up from reference TRBV2 and TRBJ1-1): EPEVTQTPSHQVTQMGQEVILRCVPISNHLYFYWYRQILGQKVEFLVSFYNNEISEKSEIFDDQFSVERPDGSNFTLKIRSTKLEDSAMYFCASLAFNTEAFFGQGTRLTVV.

The V call is TRBV27, the J call TRBJ1-5; D perhaps matches TRBD1 (6 bases). V was shortened by 6 bases and J by 4 bases, with 16 bases between the two germline ends. The germline V gene encodes CDR1 MNHEY and CDR2 SMNVEV (reference sequence). The CDR3 is 15 residues long. The CDR3 sequence: CASSPSSGENQPQHF. CDR3 in DNA: TGTGCCAGCAGCCCGAGTTCAGGGGAGAATCAGCCCCAGCATTTT.

The chain combines TRBV9 with TRBJ2-7; 11 positions match TRBD2. The CDR3 has 16 amino acids. The J segment lost 3 bases and the V segment lost 4 bases, leaving 9 bases of the junction unmatched. Germline-derived CDR1 and CDR2 are SGDLS and YYNGEE. The DNA for the CDR3 is TGTGCCAGCAGCTTTACTAGCGGGGGCCCCTTCTACGAGCAGTACTTC. Translated, it gives CASSFTSGGPFYEQYF.

J is TRBJ1-4 and V is TRBV7-9; 11 bases are shared with TRBD1. Germline lookup yields CDR1 SEHNR and CDR2 FQNEAQ (reference sequence). J was trimmed by 6 bases and V by 5 bases; bases with no gene match: 5. This CDR3 contains 15 residues. The CDR3 DNA reads as TGTGCCAGCAGCCCCAGGGACAGGGGGTATGAAAAACTGTTTTTT. Amino acids: CASSPRDRGYEKLFF.

The gene calls are TRBV6-1 and TRBJ1-3; possibly TRBD1 for D (6 bases). Germline V gene data show CDR1 as MNHNS and CDR2 as SASEGT. The V and J ends lost 0 bases and 0 bases respectively, with 9 bases between them. The CDR3 is 16 residues long. The CDR3 loop reads CASSEADSYSGNTIYF. DNA of the CDR3: TGTGCCAGCAGTGAAGCGGACAGTTACTCTGGAAACACCATATATTTT.

This chain joins TRBV18 and TRBJ1-5; D may be TRBD1 (5 bases). The CDR3 is made up of 15 amino acids. CDR1 and CDR2 from the germline V gene are KGHSH and LQKENI. The V end was cut by 4 bases, the J end by 5 bases, with 15 bases between. The CDR3 loop reads CASSLERQTHQPQHF. The CDR3 nucleotides read TGTGCCAGCTCACTCGAAAGACAGACGCATCAGCCCCAGCATTTT.

V usage is TRBV6-6 and J usage is TRBJ2-1; 8 nucleotides agree with TRBD2. Germline V gene sequence: CDR1 MNHNY, CDR2 SVGAGI (reference sequence). The CDR3 covers 19 residues. V lost 6 bases and J lost 1; bases outside the gene matches: 17. The CDR3 spells CASRRPGHSAGGSYNEQFF. In DNA, the CDR3 is TGTGCCAGCAGGCGACCGGGACACTCTGCGGGGGGTTCCTACAATGAGCAGTTCTTC.

V usage is TRBV5-1 and J usage is TRBJ2-5; D possibly corresponds to TRBD2 (5 bases). This CDR3 contains 14 residues. Germline CDR1 reads SGHRS; CDR2 reads YFSETQ. Between the trimmed V and J ends, which lost 9 bases and 4 bases, there was a span of 19 bases. The DNA for the CDR3 is TGCGCCACCTCGAGAAACGGGGAAAGAGAGACCCAGTACTTC. Residues: CATSRNGERETQYF.

This clone occurred a few times. V and J are TRBV18 and TRBJ1-5; D unresolved. This CDR3 comprises 15 residues. Per the germline V gene, CDR1 is KGHSH and CDR2 is LQKENI. Trimming left V 5 bases short and J 0 bases short, with 11 bases between. For the CDR3, the DNA is TGTGCCAGCTCAATGGAGCTCTATAGCAATCAGCCCCAGCATTTT. Encoded protein: CASSMELYSNQPQHF.

The V and J genes are TRBV5-1 and TRBJ2-1; 8 bases are shared with TRBD2. Trimming cost V 1 base and J 8 bases; bases outside gene matches: 11. This CDR3 spans 16 amino acids. Germline V gene lookup returns CDR1 SGHRS and CDR2 YFSETQ. The CDR3 loop reads CASSLLSSGGPYEQFF. The CDR3 DNA reads TGCGCCAGCAGCTTGCTATCCAGCGGGGGACCCTATGAGCAGTTCTTC.

This clone was counted between two and nine times. The V call is TRBV27, the J call TRBJ1-6, with D unresolved. Germline V lookup: CDR1 MNHEY, CDR2 SMNVEV (reference sequence). The CDR3 is 15 residues long. Trimming took 4 bases from V and 9 from J, leaving 16 bases between them. CDR3 in DNA: TGTGCCAGCAGTTCATGGGTGGGTCGGAGTTCACCCCTCCACTTT. Its protein product is CASSSWVGRSSPLHF.

The chain joins TRBV18 to TRBJ2-3, with D tentatively TRBD1 (5 bases). This CDR3 is 16 amino acids long. The germline gives CDR1 KGHSH, CDR2 LQKENI. V lost 6 bases and J 2 bases, leaving 18 bases between the germline ends. In DNA form, the CDR3 reads TGTGCCAGCTCGTTGACAGCTTTCTTACTCACAGATACGCAGTATTTT. Its translation is CASSLTAFLLTDTQYF.

The chain employs TRBV18 and TRBJ1-2, with TRBD1 identical over 8 bases. The CDR3 length is 16 residues. Trimming took 2 bases from V and 0 from J; bases not matched to a gene: 5. Germline V gives CDR1 KGHSH, CDR2 LQKENI. CDR3 in DNA: TGTGCCAGCTCACCATCGGACAGGGCCCCTAACTATGGCTACACCTTC. Protein: CASSPSDRAPNYGYTF.